This T cell receptor (beta chain) was recovered during a study of cytomegalovirus exposure and HLA in healthy donors. Across the study: The early release's HLA-typed donors yielded approximately 81 million unique TCRs. Study-wide findings and caveats: Several of the most significant clusters were apparently associated with common viral pathogens in a later analysis. According to a later analysis, donors in an Asian-associated ancestry cluster reportedly had fewer N-insertions than the roughly 660-donor mean.

Notes on this clone: The antigen remains undetermined.

PCR employed 60 Vbeta and 13 Jbeta primers. Authors' processing steps: Later work found roughly 80 million unique TCR beta chains, with some 11 million shared. Clones were sequenced by immunoSEQ multiplex PCR, and TCRdb holds only the in-frame ones, with some missing. That table supplies the V and J calls and clone size; D and trimming were determined from the DNA. The table lists approximately 90,000 clones, about 74% of them singletons, with roughly 16% in the top ten. Germline assignment: CDR1 LGHNA and CDR2 YSLEER. Trimming at V came to 4 bases and at J to 8 bases, leaving 17 bases not matched to a gene. The CDR3 has 17 residues.

The gene calls are TRBV4-3 and TRBJ2-4; TRBD2 matches at 7 bases. What was sequenced was PBMCs. This TCR was sampled from a woman between 45 and 65 years old in good health and CMV-seropositive. CDR3 amino acids: CASSLQPTSSSGDIQYF. CDR3 bases: TGCGCCAGCAGCCTCCAGCCCACATCCTCCAGCGGGGACATTCAGTACTTC.